Reported below is one T cell receptor beta chain. Its antigen remains unknown. PCR employed 60 Vbeta and 13 Jbeta primers. Per the original methods: An analysis that came later counted 77 million or so unique TCR beta chains, approximately 12 million shared. TCRdb's copy holds only in-frame clones and misses some; the assay was immunoSEQ multiplex PCR. Clone size and V and J calls were adopted from that table, with D and trimming inferred from the DNA. This sample has more than 150,000 clones; approximately 80% occur once, and the top ten carry about 2.2%. This sample was taken from a study of cytomegalovirus exposure and HLA in healthy donors. Broader study findings: Indistinguishable V segments such as TRBV6-2 and TRBV6-3 were excluded.

The germline CDR1 and CDR2 sequences are SEHNR and FQNEAQ (reference sequence). The CDR3 consists of 15 residues. V lost 4 bases to trimming and J lost 5 bases; unmatched junction nucleotides: 8. The sequence was obtained from a woman aged 25 to 45 in good health and CMV-seronegative. The sequencing sample was made of PBMCs. The genes are TRBV7-9 and TRBJ2-5; 9 positions agree with TRBD1. The CDR3 DNA reads TGTGCCAGCAGCTCTACAGGGGGCTCGGGTGAGACCCAGTACTTC. The encoded protein is CASSSTGGSGETQYF.